The clone carrying this T cell receptor beta chain came up a few times. Germline V gene lookup returns CDR1 SGHNT and CDR2 YYREEE (reference sequence). CDR3 length: 14 amino acids. Trimming removed 3 bases from V and 2 bases from J; junction bases left unmatched: 2. The data belong to a study of blood T cell repertoires in COVID-19. The table came from immunoSEQ multiplex PCR; TCRdb's copy has only in-frame clones and leaves some out. The data contain around 100,000 clones, approximately 81% of them singletons. The sequenced material came from peripheral blood. The genes are TRBV5-4 and TRBJ2-3, with TRBD1 matching 8 bases. The clonotype was recovered from a man aged 35-49 years with acute or convalescent COVID-19. CDR3 DNA sequence: TGTGCCAGCAGCTGGGACAGGTACACAGATACGCAGTATTTT. Translated, it gives CASSWDRYTDTQYF. Supplemented by reference TRBV5-4 and TRBJ2-3, the full variable domain reads ETGVTQSPTHLIKTRGQQVTLRCSSQSGHNTVSWYQQALGQGPQFIFQYYREEENGRGNFPPRFSGLQFPNYSSELNVNALELDDSALYLCASSWDRYTDTQYFGPGTRLTVL.